Listed below are T cell receptor beta chains from one sample, sequenced in a study of PD-L1 blockade in urothelial cancer. Generated by immunoSEQ multiplex PCR, the TCRdb table keeps only in-frame clones and is missing some. The data contain 40,000 to 55,000 clones, about 88% of them singletons. The sample was PBMCs, taken around atezolizumab (anti-PD-L1) treatment. The receptor source for this set is a man aged 60-69 years with urothelial cancer. Both conserved end residues are part of each CDR3. A D gene is named only where the DNA matches it firmly. The size field is filled for only some rows; it gives once, few, many or a size class.

size: -
J: TRBJ2-5
D: -
V: TRBV10-3
length: 14
CDR3: CAISGLGNQETQYF
DNA: TGTGCCATCAGTGGGCTAGGTAACCAAGAGACCCAGTACTTC

size: once
J: TRBJ2-6
D: TRBD1
V: TRBV7-2
length: 16
CDR3: CASLRDRSSGANVLTF
DNA: TGTGCCAGCCTCCGGGACAGATCCTCTGGGGCCAACGTCCTGACTTTC

size: -
J: TRBJ2-3
D: TRBD1
V: TRBV9
length: 16
CDR3: CASSVAIGGLTDTQYF
DNA: TGTGCCAGCAGCGTAGCTATAGGGGGCCTCACAGATACGCAGTATTTT

size: -
J: TRBJ1-1
D: TRBD1
V: TRBV7-2
length: 12
CDR3: CASTRDRGEAFF
DNA: TGTGCCAGCACCAGGGACAGGGGTGAAGCTTTCTTT

size: -
J: TRBJ2-4
D: -
V: TRBV6-5
length: 15
CDR3: CASSYEAGVKNIQYF
DNA: TGTGCCAGCAGTTACGAGGCAGGGGTAAAAAACATTCAGTACTTC

size: -
J: TRBJ1-5
D: -
V: TRBV7-2
length: 14
CDR3: CASSVDRFNQPQHF
DNA: TGTGCCAGCAGCGTGGACAGATTCAATCAGCCCCAGCATTTT

size: few
J: TRBJ2-3
D: TRBD2
V: TRBV9
length: 19
CDR3: CASSVEDSGSGGITDTQYF
DNA: TGTGCCAGCAGCGTAGAGGATAGCGGGAGTGGGGGTATCACAGATACGCAGTATTTT

size: once
J: TRBJ1-2
D: TRBD1
V: TRBV5-1
length: 15
CDR3: CASSLEGATNYGYTF
DNA: TGCGCCAGCAGCTTGGAGGGGGCTACTAACTATGGCTACACCTTC

size: -
J: TRBJ2-3
D: TRBD1
V: TRBV19
length: 15
CDR3: CASRDGQGTTDTQYF
DNA: TGTGCCAGTAGGGATGGACAGGGGACCACAGATACGCAGTATTTT

size: -
J: TRBJ1-2
D: TRBD1
V: TRBV10-3
length: 14
CDR3: CAISESINRGGYTF
DNA: TGTGCCATCAGTGAGTCCATTAACAGGGGTGGCTACACCTTC

size: -
J: TRBJ1-3
D: -
V: TRBV28
length: 15
CDR3: CASSLGGNSGNTIYF
DNA: TGTGCCAGCAGCCTCGGGGGAAATTCTGGAAACACCATATATTTT

size: -
J: TRBJ1-2
D: TRBD1
V: TRBV19
length: 13
CDR3: CASSVQGIWGYTF
DNA: TGTGCCAGTAGTGTACAGGGGATTTGGGGCTACACCTTC

size: -
J: TRBJ2-7
D: -
V: TRBV5-1
length: 14
CDR3: CASSSSTGVREQYF
DNA: TGCGCCAGCAGCTCCTCGACAGGCGTAAGGGAGCAGTACTTC

size: -
J: TRBJ2-5
D: TRBD2
V: TRBV2
length: 16
CDR3: CATQGRGGGSQETQYF
DNA: TGTGCCACCCAGGGGAGGGGCGGGGGGTCCCAAGAGACCCAGTACTTC

size: -
J: TRBJ1-2
D: TRBD1
V: TRBV29-1
length: 14
CDR3: CSVEPGLDRGGYTF
DNA: TGCAGCGTTGAACCGGGGTTGGACAGGGGCGGCTACACCTTC

size: -
J: TRBJ2-2
D: TRBD1
V: TRBV5-1
length: 15
CDR3: CASSSGTGDTGELFF
DNA: TGCGCCAGCAGCTCCGGGACAGGGGACACCGGGGAGCTGTTTTTT

size: -
J: TRBJ2-1
D: -
V: TRBV18
length: 12
CDR3: CASSPGEVEQFF
DNA: TGTGCCAGCTCACCCGGGGAAGTTGAGCAGTTCTTC

size: -
J: TRBJ2-1
D: TRBD2
V: TRBV5-4
length: 17
CDR3: CASGTSGGPSSYNEQFF
DNA: TGTGCCAGCGGGACTAGCGGGGGGCCGAGCTCCTACAATGAGCAGTTCTTC

size: -
J: TRBJ1-6
D: TRBD1
V: TRBV5-6
length: 14
CDR3: CASSHIQGNSPLHF
DNA: TGTGCCAGCAGTCACATACAGGGGAATTCACCCCTCCACTTT

size: -
J: TRBJ1-2
D: -
V: TRBV28
length: 15
CDR3: CASSSTGLRGYGYTF
DNA: TGTGCCAGCAGTTCCACAGGGCTGCGTGGCTATGGCTACACCTTC

size: -
J: TRBJ1-2
D: -
V: TRBV7-2
length: 12
CDR3: CASSSTLYGYTF
DNA: TGTGCCAGCAGCTCTACTCTTTATGGCTACACCTTC

size: few
J: TRBJ1-2
D: -
V: TRBV7-2
length: 15
CDR3: CASSLEFAEHYGYTF
DNA: TGTGCCAGCAGCTTAGAATTTGCAGAACACTATGGCTACACCTTC

size: once
J: TRBJ1-4
D: TRBD1
V: TRBV5-4
length: 15
CDR3: CASSFQGARGAKLFF
DNA: TGTGCCAGCAGCTTTCAGGGGGCGCGGGGAGCAAAACTGTTTTTT

size: -
J: TRBJ1-2
D: -
V: TRBV6-5
length: 14
CDR3: CASSYLGDLDGYTF
DNA: TGTGCCAGCAGTTACCTTGGAGACCTTGATGGCTACACCTTC

size: -
J: TRBJ1-1
D: -
V: TRBV4-1
length: 16
CDR3: CASSQDLRGLNTEAFF
DNA: TGCGCCAGCAGCCAAGATTTAAGAGGATTGAACACTGAAGCTTTCTTT

size: -
J: TRBJ1-1
D: -
V: TRBV28
length: 12
CDR3: CAGGRENTEAFF
DNA: TGTGCCGGAGGGCGGGAGAACACTGAAGCTTTCTTT

size: -
J: TRBJ2-7
D: TRBD1
V: TRBV11-2
length: 15
CDR3: CASSLETGSSYEQYF
DNA: TGTGCCAGCAGCTTAGAGACAGGGAGCTCCTACGAGCAGTACTTC

size: -
J: TRBJ1-3
D: TRBD1
V: TRBV4-1
length: 14
CDR3: CASSQGDRAATIYF
DNA: TGCGCCAGCAGCCAGGGGGACAGGGCGGCCACCATATATTTT

size: -
J: TRBJ2-5
D: -
V: TRBV9
length: 14
CDR3: CASSATGTAATQYF
DNA: TGTGCCAGCAGCGCCACGGGGACTGCGGCGACCCAGTACTTC

size: once
J: TRBJ1-4
D: -
V: TRBV27
length: 14
CDR3: CASSFDSTNEKLFF
DNA: TGTGCCAGCAGTTTTGACAGTACTAATGAAAAACTGTTTTTT

size: -
J: TRBJ2-3
D: -
V: TRBV4-2
length: 15
CDR3: CASSQDGQTTDTQYF
DNA: TGTGCCAGCAGCCAAGATGGACAGACCACAGATACGCAGTATTTT

size: -
J: TRBJ1-1
D: -
V: TRBV11-2
length: 13
CDR3: CASSLEADTEAFF
DNA: TGTGCCAGCAGCTTAGAGGCAGACACTGAAGCTTTCTTT

size: -
J: TRBJ2-3
D: TRBD1
V: TRBV28
length: 16
CDR3: CASSTLGQESTDTQYF
DNA: TGTGCCAGCAGTACCCTGGGACAGGAGAGCACAGATACGCAGTATTTT

size: once
J: TRBJ2-7
D: -
V: TRBV7-9
length: 13
CDR3: CASSTQGEGEQYF
DNA: TGTGCCAGCAGCACACAGGGGGAGGGCGAGCAGTACTTC

size: few
J: TRBJ1-5
D: -
V: TRBV4-3
length: 16
CDR3: CASSQGWPGGNQPQHF
DNA: TGCGCCAGCAGCCAAGGGTGGCCAGGGGGCAATCAGCCCCAGCATTTT

size: -
J: TRBJ1-4
D: TRBD1
V: TRBV6-5
length: 16
CDR3: CASSYSASGGHEKLFF
DNA: TGTGCCAGCAGTTACTCAGCGTCAGGGGGTCATGAAAAACTGTTTTTT

size: -
J: TRBJ2-1
D: TRBD1
V: TRBV4-1
length: 15
CDR3: CASSRPGQGVDEQFF
DNA: TGCGCCAGCAGCCGACCGGGACAGGGGGTCGATGAGCAGTTCTTC

size: -
J: TRBJ2-5
D: -
V: TRBV4-3
length: 15
CDR3: CASSHNSNNGETQYF
DNA: TGCGCCAGCAGCCACAACAGTAACAATGGAGAGACCCAGTACTTC

size: few
J: TRBJ2-2
D: TRBD1
V: TRBV5-6
length: 14
CDR3: CASSPPGTAGELFF
DNA: TGTGCCAGCAGCCCCCCCGGGACAGCCGGGGAGCTGTTTTTT

size: -
J: TRBJ2-1
D: -
V: TRBV11-2
length: 16
CDR3: CASSSYYGSSYNEQFF
DNA: TGTGCCAGCAGTTCGTATTACGGGAGCTCCTACAATGAGCAGTTCTTC

size: -
J: TRBJ2-3
D: TRBD2
V: TRBV5-8
length: 16
CDR3: CASSFVGGSDTDTQYF
DNA: TGTGCCAGCAGCTTTGTAGGCGGGAGTGACACAGATACGCAGTATTTT

size: -
J: TRBJ1-5
D: -
V: TRBV25-1
length: 12
CDR3: CASSTQDQPQHF
DNA: TGTGCCAGCAGTACTCAGGATCAGCCCCAGCATTTT

size: -
J: TRBJ2-1
D: TRBD2
V: TRBV7-9
length: 14
CDR3: CASSEGLANNEQFF
DNA: TGTGCCAGCAGTGAGGGACTAGCCAACAATGAGCAGTTCTTC

size: -
J: TRBJ1-2
D: -
V: TRBV30
length: 11
CDR3: CAWRGGGGYTF
DNA: TGTGCCTGGAGAGGGGGGGGAGGCTACACCTTC

size: -
J: TRBJ2-1
D: TRBD2
V: TRBV5-1
length: 14
CDR3: CASLLTSGSNEQFF
DNA: TGCGCCAGTCTCTTGACTAGCGGGAGCAATGAGCAGTTCTTC

size: -
J: TRBJ1-1
D: TRBD1
V: TRBV2
length: 15
CDR3: CASRGQVLENTEAFF
DNA: TGTGCCAGCAGGGGACAGGTCCTTGAGAACACTGAAGCTTTCTTT

size: few
J: TRBJ1-1
D: -
V: TRBV21-1
length: 16
CDR3: CASSRDRALLYTEAFF
DNA: TGTGCCAGCAGCAGGGACAGGGCCCTTCTATACACTGAAGCTTTCTTT

size: -
J: TRBJ2-4
D: TRBD2
V: TRBV19
length: 16
CDR3: CASTTLAGGGLNIQYF
DNA: TGTGCCAGCACCACTTTGGCGGGAGGTGGGCTAAACATTCAGTACTTC

size: -
J: TRBJ2-7
D: TRBD2
V: TRBV29-1
length: 13
CDR3: CSVGLGIAYEQYF
DNA: TGCAGCGTCGGACTAGGAATTGCCTACGAGCAGTACTTC

size: -
J: TRBJ1-5
D: -
V: TRBV6-5
length: 13
CDR3: CASSSQVNQPQHF
DNA: TGTGCCAGCAGTTCACAAGTCAATCAGCCCCAGCATTTT

size: -
J: TRBJ1-6
D: TRBD1
V: TRBV19
length: 15
CDR3: CASSQDRALNSPLHF
DNA: TGTGCCAGTAGTCAGGACAGGGCCCTCAATTCACCCCTCCACTTT

size: -
J: TRBJ2-1
D: TRBD2
V: TRBV6-5
length: 15
CDR3: CASSGLAGAGNEQFF
DNA: TGTGCCAGCAGCGGACTAGCGGGAGCAGGCAATGAGCAGTTCTTC

size: -
J: TRBJ1-2
D: TRBD1
V: TRBV27
length: 16
CDR3: CASSSAGTGANYGYTF
DNA: TGTGCCAGCAGTTCCGCCGGGACAGGGGCTAACTATGGCTACACCTTC

size: -
J: TRBJ1-2
D: -
V: TRBV6-6
length: 14
CDR3: CASSPAGGGYGYTF
DNA: TGTGCCAGCAGCCCCGCGGGGGGTGGCTATGGCTACACCTTC

size: -
J: TRBJ2-7
D: TRBD1
V: TRBV27
length: 13
CDR3: CASGTGASYEQYF
DNA: TGTGCCAGCGGGACAGGAGCTTCCTACGAGCAGTACTTC

size: -
J: TRBJ1-4
D: TRBD1
V: TRBV30
length: 15
CDR3: CAWSDPGQIKEKLFF
DNA: TGTGCCTGGAGCGACCCGGGACAGATAAAGGAAAAACTGTTTTTT

size: -
J: TRBJ1-4
D: -
V: TRBV30
length: 11
CDR3: CGGQTNEKLFF
DNA: TGTGGCGGACAGACTAATGAAAAACTGTTTTTT

size: -
J: TRBJ2-3
D: TRBD2
V: TRBV4-1
length: 17
CDR3: CASSLPSGGTAADTQYF
DNA: TGCGCCAGCAGCCTCCCGTCGGGGGGTACGGCGGCAGATACGCAGTATTTT

size: -
J: TRBJ2-5
D: TRBD2
V: TRBV14
length: 18
CDR3: CASSQDSLTSGGGETQYF
DNA: TGTGCCAGCAGCCAAGATAGCCTAACTAGCGGAGGGGGAGAGACCCAGTACTTC